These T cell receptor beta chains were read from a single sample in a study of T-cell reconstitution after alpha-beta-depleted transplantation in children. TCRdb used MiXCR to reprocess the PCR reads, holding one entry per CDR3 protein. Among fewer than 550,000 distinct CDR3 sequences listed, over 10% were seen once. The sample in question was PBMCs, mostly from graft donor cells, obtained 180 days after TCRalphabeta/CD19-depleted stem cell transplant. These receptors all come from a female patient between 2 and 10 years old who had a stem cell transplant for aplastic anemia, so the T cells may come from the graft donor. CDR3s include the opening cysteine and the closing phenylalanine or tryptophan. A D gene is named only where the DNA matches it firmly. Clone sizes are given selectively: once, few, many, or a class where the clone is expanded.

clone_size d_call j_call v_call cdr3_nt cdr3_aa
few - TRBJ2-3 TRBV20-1 TGCAGTGTCAGGTCAGATACGCAGTATTTT CSVRSDTQYF
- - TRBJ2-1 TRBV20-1 TGCAGTGCTGGACCCCCCGGGAGACCGTACAATGAGCAGTTCTTC CSAGPPGRPYNEQFF
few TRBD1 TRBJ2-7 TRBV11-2 TGTGCCAGCAGCTTAGTACCGCCCGGACAGGGTGCTATCTCCTACGAGCAGTACTTC CASSLVPPGQGAISYEQYF
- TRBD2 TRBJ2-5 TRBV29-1 TGCAGCGTTGAAGGGAGCGGGAGGCGAGAGACCCAGTACTTC CSVEGSGRRETQYF
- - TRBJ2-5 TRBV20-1 TGCAGTGCTAGGGGGGTCGTGAATTGGAGGATTAAGGAAGAGACCCAGTACTTC CSARGVVNWRIKEETQYF
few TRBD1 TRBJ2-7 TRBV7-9 TGTGCCAGCAGCCGGAACAGGGGCGAGGAGCAGTACTTC CASSRNRGEEQYF
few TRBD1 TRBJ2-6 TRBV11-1 TGTGCCAGCAGCTCGGGACAGTCTTCACTCTCTGGGGCCAACGTCCTGACTTTC CASSSGQSSLSGANVLTF
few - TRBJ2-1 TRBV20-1 TGCGGACCGGGACCACGATCCTACAATGAGCAGTTCTTC CGPGPRSYNEQFF
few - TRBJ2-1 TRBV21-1 TGTGCCAGCAGCAAGGAGGGGGCGGGGACTAGCGGGAGCCTCTACAATGAGCAGTTCTTC CASSKEGAGTSGSLYNEQFF
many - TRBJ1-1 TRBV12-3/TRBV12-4 TGTGCCAGCAGCCCTGGAGAGGGTCTGAACACTGAAGCTTTCTTT CASSPGEGLNTEAFF
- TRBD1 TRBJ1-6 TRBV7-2 TGTGCCAGCAGCTTAGATGGCAGGGGGCGTGCACCCCTCCACTTT CASSLDGRGRAPLHF
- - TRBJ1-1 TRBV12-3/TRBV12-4 TGTGCCAGCAGTCTACCGGGACTCGGAAGCACTGAAGCTTTCTTT CASSLPGLGSTEAFF
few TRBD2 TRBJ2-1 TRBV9 TGTGCCAGCAGCGACGCCAGCAGCGGGAGCTACAATGAGCAGTTCTTC CASSDASSGSYNEQFF
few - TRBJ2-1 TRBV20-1 TGCAGTGCTGGGTCGGTAGCCAGGGAGCAGTTCTTC CSAGSVAREQFF
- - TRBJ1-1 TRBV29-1 TGCAGCGTTAAAGGCGTACAAAACACTGAAGCTTTCTTT CSVKGVQNTEAFF
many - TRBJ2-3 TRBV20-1 TGCAGTAAGATAGCAGGGCGTTGTGCAGATACGCAGTATTTT CSKIAGRCADTQYF
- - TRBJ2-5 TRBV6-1 TGTGCCAGCTTGGGGCAATTGGAAGAGACCCAGTACTTC CASLGQLEETQYF
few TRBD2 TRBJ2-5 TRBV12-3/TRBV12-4 TGTGCCAGCAGTTTAATGGCGGGAGGGCTGGAGACCCAGTACTTC CASSLMAGGLETQYF
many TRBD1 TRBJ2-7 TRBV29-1 TGCAGCGTGCTGGGACAGGGGGAGTCCTACGAGCAGTACTTC CSVLGQGESYEQYF
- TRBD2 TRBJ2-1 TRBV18 TGTGCCAGCTCACCACCGATGAGACTAGCGGGAGAGGATGAGCAGTTCTTC CASSPPMRLAGEDEQFF
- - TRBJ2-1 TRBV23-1 TGCGCCAGCAGTTCGGTCAGGCAGGGAGGTGAGCAGTTCTTC CASSSVRQGGEQFF
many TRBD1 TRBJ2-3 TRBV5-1 TGCGCCAGCAGCTGGGACACCGGGACAGCCACAGATACGCAGTATTTT CASSWDTGTATDTQYF
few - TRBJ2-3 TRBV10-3 TGTGCCATCAGTGAGGGACTGCTCGGCACAGATACGCAGTATTTT CAISEGLLGTDTQYF
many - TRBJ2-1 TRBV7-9 TGTGCCAGCAGCCCCCTTGTACGCAGTAGTGAGCAGTTCTTC CASSPLVRSSEQFF
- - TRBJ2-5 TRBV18 TGTGCCAGCTCACTCCTTCGTAGAAAGACCCAGTACTTC CASSLLRRKTQYF
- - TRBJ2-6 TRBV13 TGTGCCAGCAGCTTCCGCTTGTCACAGAGACTCTCTGGGGCCAACGTCCTGACTTTC CASSFRLSQRLSGANVLTF
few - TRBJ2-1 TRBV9 TGTGCCAGTGGGACTTTCGGTGGGCGTGGGGAGCAGTTCTTC CASGTFGGRGEQFF
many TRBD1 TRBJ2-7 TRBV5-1 TGCGCCAGCAGCTTGGGGATACGACAGGGGGCCGGAGAGCAGTACTTC CASSLGIRQGAGEQYF
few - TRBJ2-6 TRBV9 TGTGCCAGCAGCGTATGGGCGGGGACATACGGGGCCAACGTCCTGACTTTC CASSVWAGTYGANVLTF
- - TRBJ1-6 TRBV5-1 TGCGCCAGCAGCACCTCAGGGATTTCTTATGGTTCACCCCTCCACTTT CASSTSGISYGSPLHF
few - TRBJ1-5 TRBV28 TGTGCCAGCAGCCTCAGGCGTTTTAATCAGCCCCAGCATTTT CASSLRRFNQPQHF
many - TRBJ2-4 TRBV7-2 TGTGCCAGCAGCTTAGTTCGGGCAGGCCACACCAAAAACATTCAGTACTTC CASSLVRAGHTKNIQYF
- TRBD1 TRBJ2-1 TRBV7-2 TGTGCCAGCAGCGATCCCGTGGGACAGGGCCTCTACAATGAGCAGTTCTTC CASSDPVGQGLYNEQFF
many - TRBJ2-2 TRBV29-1 TGCAGCGTTCCGACAGCGTACACCGGGGAGCTGTTTTTT CSVPTAYTGELFF
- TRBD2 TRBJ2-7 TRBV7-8 TGTGCCAGCAGCTTAGAGGGAGGGGTGGGAGAGCAGTACTTC CASSLEGGVGEQYF
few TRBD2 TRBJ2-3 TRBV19 TGTGCAAACTTTAGCGGGAGGACAGATACGCAGTATTTT CANFSGRTDTQYF
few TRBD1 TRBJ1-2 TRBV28 TGTGCCAGCAGCCGCGGGGGGGGACAGGGAAGCGGCTACACCTTC CASSRGGGQGSGYTF
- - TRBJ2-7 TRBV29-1 TGCAGCGTTGTATCGACAGCCTACGAGCAGTACTTC CSVVSTAYEQYF
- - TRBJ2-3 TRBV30 TGTGCCTGGAAGACCTATACGCAGTATTTT CAWKTYTQYF
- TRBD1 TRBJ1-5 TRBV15 TGTGCCACCAGCACCGGGACAGCTGGTAATCAGCCCCAGCATTTT CATSTGTAGNQPQHF
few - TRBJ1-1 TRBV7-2 TGTGCCAGCAGCCCAAGTCCCCCCCGTGAAGCTTTCTTT CASSPSPPREAFF
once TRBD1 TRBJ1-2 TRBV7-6 TGTGCCAGCAGCGGGACAGGGATGCGGGGCTACACCTTC CASSGTGMRGYTF
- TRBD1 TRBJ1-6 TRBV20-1 TGCAGTGCTCAACAGGGGTGGTCCTATAATTCACCCCTCCACTTT CSAQQGWSYNSPLHF
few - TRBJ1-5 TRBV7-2 TGTGCCAGCAGCTTCATAGGGGCGAGCAATCAGCCCCAGCATTTT CASSFIGASNQPQHF
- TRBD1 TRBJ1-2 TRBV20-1 TGCAGTGCTACAGGGGGCGTCTATGGCTACACCTTC CSATGGVYGYTF
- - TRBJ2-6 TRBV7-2 TGTGCCAGCAGCCTCCTAGGAAGATCTGGGGCCAACGGCCTGACTTTC CASSLLGRSGANGLTF
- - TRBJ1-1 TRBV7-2 TGTGCCAGCAGCTTATTTCCAGCTAGAGACGGGGACACTGAAGCTTTCTTT CASSLFPARDGDTEAFF
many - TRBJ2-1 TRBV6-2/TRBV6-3 TGTGCCAGCAGTTACCGAGCGGATCCCCTGAACAATGAGCAGTTCTTC CASSYRADPLNNEQFF
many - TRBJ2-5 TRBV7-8 TGTGCCAGCAGCTTAGTAGGGCTCCAAGAGACCCAGTACTTC CASSLVGLQETQYF
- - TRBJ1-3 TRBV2 TGTGCCAGCAGTGAAGGAAGGGCTGGAAACACCATATATTTT CASSEGRAGNTIYF
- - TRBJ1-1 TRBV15 TGTGCCACCAGCAGAGCCTACACTGAAGCTTTCTTT CATSRAYTEAFF
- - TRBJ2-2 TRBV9 TGTGCCAGCAGCGTAGGGAGGGACCGGGACACCAACACCGGGGAGCTGTTTTTT CASSVGRDRDTNTGELFF
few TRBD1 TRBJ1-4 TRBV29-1 TGCAGCGCGATCCGGGCAGGGGGTGAAAAACTGTTTTTT CSAIRAGGEKLFF